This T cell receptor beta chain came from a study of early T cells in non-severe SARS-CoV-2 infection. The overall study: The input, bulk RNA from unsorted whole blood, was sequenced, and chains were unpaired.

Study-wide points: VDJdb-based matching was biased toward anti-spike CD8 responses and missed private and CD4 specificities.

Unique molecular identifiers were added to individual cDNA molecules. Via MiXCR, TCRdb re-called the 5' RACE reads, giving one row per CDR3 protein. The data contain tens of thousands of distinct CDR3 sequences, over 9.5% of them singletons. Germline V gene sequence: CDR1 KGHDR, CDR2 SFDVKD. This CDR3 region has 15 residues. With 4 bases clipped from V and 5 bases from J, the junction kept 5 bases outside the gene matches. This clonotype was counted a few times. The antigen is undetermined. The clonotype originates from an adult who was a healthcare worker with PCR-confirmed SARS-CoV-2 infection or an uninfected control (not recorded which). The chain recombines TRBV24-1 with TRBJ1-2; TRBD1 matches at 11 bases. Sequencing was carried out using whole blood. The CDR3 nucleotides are TGTGCCACCAGTGACCCCGGGACAGGGGGTTATGGCTACACCTTC. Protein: CATSDPGTGGYGYTF.